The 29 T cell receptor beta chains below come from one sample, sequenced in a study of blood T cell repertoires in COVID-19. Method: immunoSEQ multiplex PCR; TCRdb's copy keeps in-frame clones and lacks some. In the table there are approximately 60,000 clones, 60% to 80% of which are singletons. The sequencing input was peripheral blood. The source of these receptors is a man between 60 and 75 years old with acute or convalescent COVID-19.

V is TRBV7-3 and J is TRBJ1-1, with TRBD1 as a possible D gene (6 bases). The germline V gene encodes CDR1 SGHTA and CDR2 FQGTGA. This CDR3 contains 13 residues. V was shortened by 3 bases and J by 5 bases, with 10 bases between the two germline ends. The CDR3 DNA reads TGTGCCAGCAGCTTTACAGGGTTTACTGAAGCTTTCTTT. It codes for CASSFTGFTEAFF.

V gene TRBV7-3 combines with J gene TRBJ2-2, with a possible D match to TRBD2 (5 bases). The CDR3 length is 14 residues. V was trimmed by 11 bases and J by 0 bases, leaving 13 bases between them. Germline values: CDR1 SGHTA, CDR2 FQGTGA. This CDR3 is CAPLTEANTGELFF. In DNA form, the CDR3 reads TGTGCCCCCCTCACGGAGGCGAACACCGGGGAGCTGTTTTTT.

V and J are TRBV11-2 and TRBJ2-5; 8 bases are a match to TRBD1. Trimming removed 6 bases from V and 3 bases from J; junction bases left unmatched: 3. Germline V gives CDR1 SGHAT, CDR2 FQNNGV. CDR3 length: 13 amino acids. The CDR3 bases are TGTGCCAGCAGGCTGACAGGGGAAGAGACCCAGTACTTC. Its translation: CASRLTGEETQYF.

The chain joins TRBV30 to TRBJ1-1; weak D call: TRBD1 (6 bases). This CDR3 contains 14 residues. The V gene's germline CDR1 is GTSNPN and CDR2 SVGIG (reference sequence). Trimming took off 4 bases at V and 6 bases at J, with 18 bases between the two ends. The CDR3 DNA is TGTGCCTGGACCGCTATTCCAGGGGACGCTGAAGCTTTCTTT. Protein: CAWTAIPGDAEAFF. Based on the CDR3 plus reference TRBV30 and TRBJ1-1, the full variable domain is SQTIHQWPATLVQPVGSPLSLECTVEGTSNPNLYWYRQAAGRGLQLLFYSVGIGQISSEVPQNLSASRPQDRQFILSSKKLLLSDSGFYLCAWTAIPGDAEAFFGQGTRLTVV.

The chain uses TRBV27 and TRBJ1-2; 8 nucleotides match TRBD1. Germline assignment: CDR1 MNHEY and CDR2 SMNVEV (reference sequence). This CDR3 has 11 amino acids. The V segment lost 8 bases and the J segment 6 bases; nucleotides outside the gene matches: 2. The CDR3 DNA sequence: TGTGCCAGCCAGGGGGCTGATGGCTACACCTTC. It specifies CASQGADGYTF.

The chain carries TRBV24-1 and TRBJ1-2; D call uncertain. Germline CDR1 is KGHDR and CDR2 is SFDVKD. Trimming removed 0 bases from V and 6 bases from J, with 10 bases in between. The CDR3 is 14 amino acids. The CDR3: CATSDLKGGNGYTF. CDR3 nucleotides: TGTGCCACCAGTGATTTGAAGGGAGGTAATGGCTACACCTTC.

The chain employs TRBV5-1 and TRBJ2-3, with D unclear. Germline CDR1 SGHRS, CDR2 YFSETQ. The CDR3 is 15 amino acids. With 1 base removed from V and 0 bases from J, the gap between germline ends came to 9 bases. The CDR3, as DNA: TGCGCCAGCAGCTTGAGGCCAGGTAGCACAGATACGCAGTATTTT. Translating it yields CASSLRPGSTDTQYF.

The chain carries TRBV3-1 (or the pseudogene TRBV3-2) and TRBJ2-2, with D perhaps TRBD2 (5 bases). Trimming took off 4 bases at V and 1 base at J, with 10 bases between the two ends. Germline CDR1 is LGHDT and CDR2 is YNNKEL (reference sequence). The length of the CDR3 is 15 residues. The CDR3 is CASSPRTGNTGELFF. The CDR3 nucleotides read TGTGCCAGCAGCCCCCGGACTGGGAACACCGGGGAGCTGTTTTTT.

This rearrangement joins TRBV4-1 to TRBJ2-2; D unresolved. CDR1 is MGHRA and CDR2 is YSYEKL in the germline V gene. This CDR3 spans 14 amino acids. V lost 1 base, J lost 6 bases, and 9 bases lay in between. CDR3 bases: TGCGCCAGCAGCCAAGCGGGTAACGCCGGGGAGCTGTTTTTT. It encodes CASSQAGNAGELFF.

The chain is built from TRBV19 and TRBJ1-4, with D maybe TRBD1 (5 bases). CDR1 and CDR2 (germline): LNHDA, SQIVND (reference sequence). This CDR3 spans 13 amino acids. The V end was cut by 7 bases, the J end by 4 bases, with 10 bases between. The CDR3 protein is CASTTVHNEKLFF. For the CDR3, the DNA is TGTGCCAGTACGACAGTTCATAATGAAAAACTGTTTTTT.

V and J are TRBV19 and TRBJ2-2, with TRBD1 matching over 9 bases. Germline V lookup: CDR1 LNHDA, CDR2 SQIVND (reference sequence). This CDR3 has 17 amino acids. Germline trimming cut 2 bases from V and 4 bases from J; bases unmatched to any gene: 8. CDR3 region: CASSISGTGSGTGELFF. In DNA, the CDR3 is TGTGCCAGTAGTATAAGTGGGACAGGGTCGGGCACCGGGGAGCTGTTTTTT.

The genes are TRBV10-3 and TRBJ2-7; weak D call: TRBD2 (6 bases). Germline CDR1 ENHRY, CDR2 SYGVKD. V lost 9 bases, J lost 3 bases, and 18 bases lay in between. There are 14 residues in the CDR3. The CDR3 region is CAICPGPGGYEQYF. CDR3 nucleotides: TGTGCCATTTGCCCAGGGCCCGGGGGCTACGAGCAGTACTTC.

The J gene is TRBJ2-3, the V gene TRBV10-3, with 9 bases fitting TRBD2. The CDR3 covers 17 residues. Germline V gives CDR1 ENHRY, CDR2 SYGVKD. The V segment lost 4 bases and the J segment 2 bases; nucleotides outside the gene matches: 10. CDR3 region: CAISVNPAGGVTDTQYF. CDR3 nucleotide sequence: TGTGCCATCAGTGTAAACCCCGCGGGGGGGGTCACAGATACGCAGTATTTT.

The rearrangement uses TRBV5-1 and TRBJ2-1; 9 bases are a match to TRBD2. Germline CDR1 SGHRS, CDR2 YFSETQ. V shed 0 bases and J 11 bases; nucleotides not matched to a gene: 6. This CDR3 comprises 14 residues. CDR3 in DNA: TGCGCCAGCAGCTTGGATTCTCTAGCGGGGAAGCAGTTCTTC. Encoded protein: CASSLDSLAGKQFF. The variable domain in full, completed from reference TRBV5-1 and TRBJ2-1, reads KAGVTQTPRYLIKTRGQQVTLSCSPISGHRSVSWYQQTPGQGLQFLFEYFSETQRNKGNFPGRFSGRQFSNSRSEMNVSTLELGDSALYLCASSLDSLAGKQFFGPGTRLTVL.

The CDR3 is CASSLTGTGNTEAFF. The CDR3 DNA sequence: TGTGCCAGCAGTCTAACCGGGACAGGGAACACTGAAGCTTTCTTT. The genes are TRBV28 and TRBJ1-1, with 8 bases fitting TRBD1. The CDR3 spans 15 residues. J gave up 1 base and V 5 bases, and 6 bases lay outside the gene matches. CDR1 and CDR2 (germline): MDHEN, SYDVKM. Together with reference TRBV28 and TRBJ1-1, the CDR3 gives the full variable domain: DVKVTQSSRYLVKRTGEKVFLECVQDMDHENMFWYRQDPGLGLRLIYFSYDVKMKEKGDIPEGYSVSREKKERFSLILESASTNQTSMYLCASSLTGTGNTEAFFGQGTRLTVV.

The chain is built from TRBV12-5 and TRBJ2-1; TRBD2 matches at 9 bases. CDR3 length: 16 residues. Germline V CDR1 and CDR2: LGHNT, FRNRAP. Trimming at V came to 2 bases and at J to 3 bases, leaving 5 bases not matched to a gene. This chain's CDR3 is CASGLWRGGGYNEQFF. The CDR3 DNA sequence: TGTGCTAGTGGTTTGTGGCGGGGGGGAGGCTACAATGAGCAGTTCTTC.

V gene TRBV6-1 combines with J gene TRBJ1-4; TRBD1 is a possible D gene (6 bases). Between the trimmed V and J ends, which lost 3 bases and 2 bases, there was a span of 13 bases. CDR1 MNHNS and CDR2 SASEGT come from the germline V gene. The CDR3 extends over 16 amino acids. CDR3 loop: CASSDFGGPTNEKLFF. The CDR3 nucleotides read TGTGCCAGCAGTGATTTCGGGGGGCCTACTAATGAAAAACTGTTTTTT.

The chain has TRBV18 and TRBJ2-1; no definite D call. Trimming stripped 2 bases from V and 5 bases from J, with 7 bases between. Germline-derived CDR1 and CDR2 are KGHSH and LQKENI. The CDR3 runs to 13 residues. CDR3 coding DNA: TGTGCCAGCTCACCAAACTCGCACAATGAGCAGTTCTTC. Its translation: CASSPNSHNEQFF.

CDR3 region: CASSRNTEAFF. The CDR3 nucleotides read TGTGCCAGCAGCAGAAACACTGAAGCTTTCTTT. The rearrangement uses TRBV2 and TRBJ1-1; D gene uncertain. Germline V gene lookup returns CDR1 SNHLY and CDR2 FYNNEI. The germline V and J ends were trimmed by 6 bases and 2 bases, with 4 bases remaining between them. This CDR3 has 11 amino acids.

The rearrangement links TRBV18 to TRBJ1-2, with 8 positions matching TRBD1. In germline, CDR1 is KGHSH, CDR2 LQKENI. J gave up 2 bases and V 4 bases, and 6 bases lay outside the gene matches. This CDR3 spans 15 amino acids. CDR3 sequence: CASSLEQGENYGYTF. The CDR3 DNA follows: TGTGCCAGCTCACTTGAACAGGGGGAGAACTATGGCTACACCTTC.

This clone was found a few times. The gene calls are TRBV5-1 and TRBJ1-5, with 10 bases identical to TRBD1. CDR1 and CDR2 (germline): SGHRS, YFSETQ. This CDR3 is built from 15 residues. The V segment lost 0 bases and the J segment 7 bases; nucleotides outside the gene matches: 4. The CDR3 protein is CASSLAGTGDQPQHF. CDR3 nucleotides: TGCGCCAGCAGCTTGGCCGGGACAGGGGACCAGCCCCAGCATTTT.

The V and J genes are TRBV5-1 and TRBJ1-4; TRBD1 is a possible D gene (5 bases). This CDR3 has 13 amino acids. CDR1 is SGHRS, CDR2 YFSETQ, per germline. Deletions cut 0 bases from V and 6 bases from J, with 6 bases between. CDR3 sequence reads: CASSLGRDEKLFF. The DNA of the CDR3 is TGCGCCAGCAGCTTGGGCAGGGATGAAAAACTGTTTTTT.

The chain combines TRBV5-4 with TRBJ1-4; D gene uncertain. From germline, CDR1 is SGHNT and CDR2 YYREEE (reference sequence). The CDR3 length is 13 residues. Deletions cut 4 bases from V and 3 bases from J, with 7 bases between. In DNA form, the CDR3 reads TGTGCCAGCAGCCGGGAAGCTAATGAAAAACTGTTTTTT. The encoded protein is CASSREANEKLFF.

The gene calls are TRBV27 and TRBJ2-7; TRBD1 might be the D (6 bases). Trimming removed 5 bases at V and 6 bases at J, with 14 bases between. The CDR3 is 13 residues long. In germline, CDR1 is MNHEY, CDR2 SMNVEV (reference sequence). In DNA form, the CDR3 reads TGTGCCAGCAGTGGGCAGGGGTCGGGCGAGCAGTACTTC. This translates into CASSGQGSGEQYF.

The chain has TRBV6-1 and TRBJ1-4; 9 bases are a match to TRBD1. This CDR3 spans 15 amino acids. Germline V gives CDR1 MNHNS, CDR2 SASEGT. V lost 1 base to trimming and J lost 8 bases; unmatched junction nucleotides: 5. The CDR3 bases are TGTGCCAGCAGTGAAGTCGGGACAGGGAACGAAAAACTGTTTTTT. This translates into CASSEVGTGNEKLFF.

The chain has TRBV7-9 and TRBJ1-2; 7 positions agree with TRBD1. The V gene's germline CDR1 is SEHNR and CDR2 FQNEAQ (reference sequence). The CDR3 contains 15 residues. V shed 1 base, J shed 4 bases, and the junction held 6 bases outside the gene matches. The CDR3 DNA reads TGTGCCAGCAGCTTAGGCGACAGGGATGGCTATGGCTACACCTTC. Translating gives CASSLGDRDGYGYTF.

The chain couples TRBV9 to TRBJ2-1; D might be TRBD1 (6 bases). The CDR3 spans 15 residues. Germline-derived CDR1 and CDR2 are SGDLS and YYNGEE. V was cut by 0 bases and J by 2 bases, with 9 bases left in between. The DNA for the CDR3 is TGTGCCAGCAGCGTAGCACAGGGACCCTACAATGAGCAGTTCTTC. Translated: CASSVAQGPYNEQFF.

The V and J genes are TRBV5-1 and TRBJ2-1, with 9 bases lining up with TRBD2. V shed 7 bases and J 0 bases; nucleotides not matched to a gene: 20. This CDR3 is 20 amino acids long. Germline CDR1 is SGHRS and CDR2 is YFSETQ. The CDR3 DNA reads TGCGCCAGCCCCCTCCCACCCCGGGCGGGGGGGGCAAACTCCTACAATGAGCAGTTCTTC. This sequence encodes CASPLPPRAGGANSYNEQFF.

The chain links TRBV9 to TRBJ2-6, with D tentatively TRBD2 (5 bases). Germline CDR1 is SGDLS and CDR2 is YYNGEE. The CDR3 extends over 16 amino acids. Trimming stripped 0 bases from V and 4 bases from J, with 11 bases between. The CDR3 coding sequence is TGTGCCAGCAGCGTAGAACCGGGAAGCGGGGCCAACGTCCTGACTTTC. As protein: CASSVEPGSGANVLTF.